The clone carrying this T cell receptor (beta chain) turned up a few times. Its cognate antigen is unknown. The V end lost 9 bases, the J end lost 6 bases, and 12 bases lay between the germline ends. The germline V gene encodes CDR1 MDHEN and CDR2 SYDVKM. There are 12 residues in the CDR3. Conversion of TCR transcripts into cDNA relied on 5'RACE template switching, which added a universal primer site and UMIs. Using its own MiXCR run on the 5' RACE reads, TCRdb lists one record per CDR3 protein. The sample consists of 200,000 to 300,000 distinct CDR3 sequences, 3.6% of them appearing once. The data stem from a study of T cells after yellow fever vaccination. Background on the study: Some fractions had low cell numbers, and these were prepared with SMART-Seq v4 Ultra Low Input. Study-level points and caveats: Shared CD4/CD8 clonotypes were a small share, likely from convergent recombination. A large majority of primary-vaccination clones showed up again after the booster (about 96% CD4, around 88% CD8).

Here the sequenced sample was PBMCs, taken 15 days after the yellow fever booster vaccination. This receptor was obtained from a young man who received the YFV17D yellow fever vaccine. J is TRBJ1-5 and V is TRBV28; possibly TRBD1 for D (5 bases). For the CDR3, the DNA is TGTGCCAGAGGGGACGGCGTTCAGCCCCAGCATTTT. It codes for CARGDGVQPQHF.